What follows describes a single T cell receptor beta chain. The antigen is undetermined. This specimen comes from a study of shared clonotypes between healthy human individuals. J lost 2 bases, V lost 2 bases, and 3 bases had no gene match. The germline CDR1 and CDR2 sequences are MDHEN and SYDVKM. CDR3 size: 14 residues. Naive CD8 cells lacked CD45RO, underwent positive selection for CCR7 and left out terminally differentiated effector memory CD45RA+ cells. Whole-study results and caveats: Generation probability values for non-shared clonotypes were lower than those for clonotypes shared by all four donors. With a handful of donors compared, around 5.4% of naive CD4 clonotypes were shared.

The repertoire was sequenced with immunoSEQ multiplex PCR; TCRdb's copy has only in-frame clones and lacks some. The table has some 800,000 clones, about 91% seen once. Source material: naive CD8+ T cells sorted from blood. V and J are TRBV28 and TRBJ2-7, with 7 bases matching TRBD1. The sequence was obtained from a man younger than 40 in good health. CDR3 DNA: TGTGCCAGCAGTTTAGGGACAGACCCCTACGAGCAGTACTTC. Its protein product is CASSLGTDPYEQYF.